What follows are 20 T cell receptor beta chains derived from one specimen sequenced in a study of blood T cell repertoires in COVID-19. TCRdb keeps only in-frame clones here, not all; method: immunoSEQ multiplex PCR. The table lists some 280,000 clones, around 86% of them singletons. Material for sequencing was peripheral blood. The origin of the receptors is a woman between 40 and 50 years old who had recovered from COVID-19.

The CDR3 protein is CASSFGSNTEAFF. The DNA for the CDR3 is TGTGCCAGCAGTTTCGGGTCGAACACTGAAGCTTTCTTT. This rearrangement joins TRBV27 to TRBJ1-1; D uncertain. Germline CDR1 MNHEY, CDR2 SMNVEV (reference sequence). V was pared by 3 bases and J by 1 base, with 6 bases between. The CDR3 contains 13 residues.

The chain uses TRBV11-3 and TRBJ1-1; tentatively, D is TRBD1 (5 bases). This CDR3 has 17 amino acids. Germline V CDR1 and CDR2: SGHNT, YENEEA. V was shortened by 0 bases and J by 4 bases, with 18 bases between the two germline ends. The CDR3 here is CASSLDPVRAGGTEAFF. The CDR3 coding sequence is TGTGCCAGCAGCTTAGACCCCGTACGGGCGGGGGGCACTGAAGCTTTCTTT.

V usage is TRBV24-1 and J usage is TRBJ2-7; 10 bases align to TRBD1. CDR1 is KGHDR and CDR2 is SFDVKD in the germline V gene. The CDR3 covers 14 residues. Trimming at V came to 7 bases and at J to 4 bases, leaving 6 bases not matched to a gene. Written as DNA, the CDR3 is TGTGCCACCAGCAGCCGGGACAGGGGTTACGAGCAGTACTTC. This sequence encodes CATSSRDRGYEQYF.

V and J are TRBV19 and TRBJ2-2; 9 positions agree with TRBD1. From germline, CDR1 is LNHDA and CDR2 SQIVND (reference sequence). Unmatched junction bases numbered 8, after V lost 5 bases and J lost 1 base. The CDR3 runs to 17 residues. The chain's CDR3 is CASSPDGQGKNTGELFF. The CDR3 DNA reads TGTGCCAGTAGTCCGGACGGACAGGGGAAGAACACCGGGGAGCTGTTTTTT.

CDR3 in DNA: TGTGCCAGCAGTTTAAGACTGGACTACGAGCAGTACTTC. Translating it yields CASSLRLDYEQYF. This sequence joins TRBV12-3 or TRBV12-4 and TRBJ2-7; D remains unclear. Trimming cost V 2 bases and J 3 bases, with 8 bases left between them. The CDR3 runs to 13 residues.

V and J are TRBV6-1 and TRBJ2-7, with 7 bases matching TRBD1. Germline CDR1 reads MNHNS; CDR2 reads SASEGT. The CDR3 extends over 15 amino acids. The V segment lost 3 bases and the J segment 1 base; nucleotides outside the gene matches: 6. CDR3 DNA sequence: TGTGCCAGCAGTGAGCTTGCGACAGGGTCCTACGAGCAGTACTTC. This encodes CASSELATGSYEQYF.

V usage is TRBV6-6 and J usage is TRBJ1-3; no definite D call. Germline loops: CDR1 MNHNY, CDR2 SVGAGI (reference sequence). The CDR3 loop spans 16 amino acids. V lost 0 bases and J 4 bases, leaving 13 bases between the germline ends. CDR3 amino acids: CASSYSTQAVGNTIYF. The CDR3 bases are TGTGCCAGCAGTTACTCGACCCAGGCCGTGGGAAACACCATATATTTT.

The chain is built from TRBV9 and TRBJ1-1; no clear D gene. Germline assignment: CDR1 SGDLS and CDR2 YYNGEE. CDR3 length: 14 amino acids. With 1 base removed from V and 4 bases from J, the gap between germline ends came to 11 bases. The CDR3 DNA reads TGTGCCAGCAGCGTATCGGTAGGAGTCACTGAAGCTTTCTTT. As protein: CASSVSVGVTEAFF.

V gene TRBV5-8 combines with J gene TRBJ1-1; 7 nucleotides match TRBD1. The CDR3 runs to 13 residues. Germline values: CDR1 SGHTS, CDR2 YDEGEE. V lost 7 bases to trimming and J lost 1 base; unmatched junction nucleotides: 4. The DNA for the CDR3 is TGTGCCAGCCCAGGGGGACAGAACACTGAAGCTTTCTTT. This gives the protein CASPGGQNTEAFF. The entire variable domain, with the rest obtained from reference TRBV5-8 and TRBJ1-1, is as follows: EAGVTQSPTHLIKTRGQQATLRCSPISGHTSVYWYQQALGLGLQFLLWYDEGEERNRGNFPPRFSGRQFPNYSSELNVNALELEDSALYLCASPGGQNTEAFFGQGTRLTVV.

The chain combines TRBV11-3 with TRBJ2-2; the match to TRBD2 covers 7 bases. Germline V gives CDR1 SGHNT, CDR2 YENEEA. Unmatched junction bases numbered 6, after V lost 0 bases and J lost 2 bases. The CDR3 runs 17 residues. CDR3 region: CASSLDASGANTGELFF. Here the CDR3 DNA reads TGTGCCAGCAGCTTAGATGCTAGCGGAGCAAACACCGGGGAGCTGTTTTTT.

The V gene is TRBV5-1, the J gene TRBJ2-7, with D possibly TRBD1 on 5 matching bases. The CDR3 extends over 18 amino acids. Germline lookup yields CDR1 SGHRS and CDR2 YFSETQ. V lost 1 base to trimming and J lost 2 bases, with 22 bases between them. The CDR3 DNA is TGCGCCAGCAGCTTGTTGACCCAGGGATCTACCTCCACCTACGAGCAGTACTTC. Amino acids: CASSLLTQGSTSTYEQYF.

The chain has TRBV18 and TRBJ2-1; TRBD2 matches at 9 bases. The CDR3 is 20 amino acids. Per germline, CDR1 KGHSH and CDR2 LQKENI. J gave up 4 bases and V 2 bases, and 18 bases lay outside the gene matches. The CDR3 region has the DNA TGTGCCAGCTCACCAAATGTTCCAGCGGGAGGCTCGGGGGGTTACAATGAGCAGTTCTTC. This sequence encodes CASSPNVPAGGSGGYNEQFF. Looking up the rest from reference TRBV18 and TRBJ2-1 gives the full variable domain: NAGVMQNPRHLVRRRGQEARLRCSPMKGHSHVYWYRQLPEEGLKFMVYLQKENIIDESGMPKERFSAEFPKEGPSILRIQQVVRGDSAAYFCASSPNVPAGGSGGYNEQFFGPGTRLTVL.

This chain joins TRBV5-1 and TRBJ2-6; tentatively, D is TRBD2 (7 bases). The germline V and J ends were trimmed by 4 bases and 0 bases, with 14 bases remaining between them. Germline CDR1 reads SGHRS; CDR2 reads YFSETQ. This CDR3 is built from 17 residues. CDR3: CASSPAGAHSGANVLTF. CDR3 in DNA: TGCGCCAGCAGCCCCGCGGGGGCCCACTCTGGGGCCAACGTCCTGACTTTC.

This sequence joins TRBV29-1 and TRBJ2-4; 11 bases align to TRBD1. Germline V gene data show CDR1 as SQVTM and CDR2 as ANQGSEA. This CDR3 comprises 15 residues. V gave up 6 bases and J gave up 6 bases; unmatched junction bases: 10. CDR3 bases: TGCAGCGTAGGACAGGGGGCGGGAGGGAGAAACATTCAGTACTTC. It specifies CSVGQGAGGRNIQYF.

The rearrangement links TRBV27 to TRBJ2-1, with 11 bases identical to TRBD2. J gave up 0 bases and V 2 bases, and 3 bases lay outside the gene matches. Germline V gene data show CDR1 as MNHEY and CDR2 as SMNVEV (reference sequence). CDR3 size: 17 residues. The CDR3 loop is CASSLMGLADSYNEQFF. Here the CDR3 DNA reads TGTGCCAGCAGTTTAATGGGACTAGCGGACTCCTACAATGAGCAGTTCTTC.

The V and J genes are TRBV27 and TRBJ2-7; 13 nucleotides line up with TRBD2. Germline V CDR1 and CDR2: MNHEY, SMNVEV (reference sequence). Unmatched junction bases numbered 7, after V lost 4 bases and J lost 4 bases. The CDR3 is 16 amino acids. CDR3 sequence: CASSSTLGLAGYEQYF. In DNA form, the CDR3 reads TGTGCCAGCAGTTCAACTCTGGGACTAGCGGGGTACGAGCAGTACTTC.

This chain joins TRBV5-1 and TRBJ1-1; 7 nucleotides match TRBD1. This CDR3 contains 14 residues. The trim removed 3 bases at V and 1 base at J, leaving 3 bases unmatched. Per the germline V gene, CDR1 is SGHRS and CDR2 is YFSETQ. Here the CDR3 DNA reads TGCGCCAGCAGCTGGGACAGACCGAACACTGAAGCTTTCTTT. Residues: CASSWDRPNTEAFF.

The V and J genes are TRBV2 and TRBJ2-3; TRBD1 matches 9 bases. Trimming at V came to 5 bases and at J to 3 bases, leaving 6 bases not matched to a gene. The CDR3 is made up of 15 amino acids. The germline CDR1 and CDR2 sequences are SNHLY and FYNNEI. The chain's CDR3 is CASSKLQGATDTQYF. CDR3 nucleotide sequence: TGTGCCAGCAGTAAATTACAGGGGGCGACAGATACGCAGTATTTT.

This clone was found once. The gene calls are TRBV3-1 (or the pseudogene TRBV3-2) and TRBJ1-6; 7 bases align to TRBD1. Germline V CDR1 and CDR2: LGHDT, YNNKEL (reference sequence). V trimming: 3 bases; J trimming: 8 bases; junction bases outside the gene matches: 10. The CDR3 runs to 16 residues. CDR3 DNA sequence: TGTGCCAGCAGCCACCCCCCCGGGACAGCGGATTCACCCCTCCACTTT. It encodes CASSHPPGTADSPLHF.

The CDR3 region has the DNA TGCAGCGTTTCCGGAGCGGGCGGGGATACGCAGTATTTT. Its protein is CSVSGAGGDTQYF. V usage is TRBV29-1 and J usage is TRBJ2-3, with D possibly TRBD2 on 6 matching bases. With 5 bases removed from V and 6 bases from J, the gap between germline ends came to 15 bases. Germline assignment: CDR1 SQVTM and CDR2 ANQGSEA. This CDR3 is built from 13 residues.